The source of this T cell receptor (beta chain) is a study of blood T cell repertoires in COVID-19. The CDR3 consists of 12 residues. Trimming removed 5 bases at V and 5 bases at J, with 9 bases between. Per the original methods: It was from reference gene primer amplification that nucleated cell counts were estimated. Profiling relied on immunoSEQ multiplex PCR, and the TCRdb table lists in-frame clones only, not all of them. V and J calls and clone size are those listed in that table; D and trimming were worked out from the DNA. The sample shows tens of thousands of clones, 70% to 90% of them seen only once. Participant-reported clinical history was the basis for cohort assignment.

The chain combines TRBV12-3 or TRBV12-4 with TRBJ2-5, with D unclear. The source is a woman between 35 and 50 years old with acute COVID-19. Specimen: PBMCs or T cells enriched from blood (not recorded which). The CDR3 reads CASSVSYETQYF. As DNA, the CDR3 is TGTGCCAGCAGTGTTAGTTATGAGACCCAGTACTTC.